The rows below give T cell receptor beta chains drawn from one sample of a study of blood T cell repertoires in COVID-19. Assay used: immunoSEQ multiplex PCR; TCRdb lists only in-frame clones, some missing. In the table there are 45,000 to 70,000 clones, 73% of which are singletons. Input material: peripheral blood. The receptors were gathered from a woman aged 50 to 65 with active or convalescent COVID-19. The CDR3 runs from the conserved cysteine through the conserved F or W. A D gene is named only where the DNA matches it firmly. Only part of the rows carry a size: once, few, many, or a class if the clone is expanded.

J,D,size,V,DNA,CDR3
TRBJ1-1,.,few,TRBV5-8,TGTGCCAGCAGCTTTAGACGGACACCCCTGAACACTGAAGCTTTCTTT,CASSFRRTPLNTEAFF
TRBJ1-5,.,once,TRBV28,TGTGCCAGCCGACCTTCGGGATCCCTAGGGAATCAGCCCCAGCATTTT,CASRPSGSLGNQPQHF
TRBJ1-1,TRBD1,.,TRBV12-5,TGTGCTAGTGGTTTGAGGGGGCAGGCTGAAGCTTTCTTT,CASGLRGQAEAFF
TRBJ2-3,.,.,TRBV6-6,TGTGCCAGCAGGTCTAGCGCCAGTCGGGGTACGCAGTATTTT,CASRSSASRGTQYF
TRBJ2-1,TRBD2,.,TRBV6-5,TGTGCCAGCAGCGATCCGGGACTACACTACAATGAGCAGTTCTTC,CASSDPGLHYNEQFF
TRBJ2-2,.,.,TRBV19,TGTGCCAGTTCCCTAGGGTGGGGCCCGAACACCGGGGAGCTGTTTTTT,CASSLGWGPNTGELFF
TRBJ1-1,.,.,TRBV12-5,TGTGCTAGTGGTTTGACACTCTACAGGGACAACACTGAAGCTTTCTTT,CASGLTLYRDNTEAFF
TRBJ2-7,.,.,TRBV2,TGTGCCAGCAGTGAGAACAACGGGTACGAGCAGTACTTC,CASSENNGYEQYF
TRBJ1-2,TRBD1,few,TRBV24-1,TGTGCCACCAGTGTCAGGGGGAACTATGGCTACACCTTC,CATSVRGNYGYTF
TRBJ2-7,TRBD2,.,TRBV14,TGTGCCAGCAGCCAAGAGGGACTAGCGAGGGAGCAGTACTTC,CASSQEGLAREQYF
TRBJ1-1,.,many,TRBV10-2,TGCGCCAGCAACCCAGGGCTGAACACTGAAGCTTTCTTT,CASNPGLNTEAFF
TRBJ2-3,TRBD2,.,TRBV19,TGTGCCAGCCGGCGGGGGTTGGAAGGAACAGATACGCAGTATTTT,CASRRGLEGTDTQYF
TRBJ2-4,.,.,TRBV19,TGTGCCAGTAGTCGACCACCGATCGGGATTCAGTACTTC,CASSRPPIGIQYF
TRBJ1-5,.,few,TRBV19,TGTGCCAGTAGTCCCCCGCAGGGTAATACTCATAGCAATCAGCCCCAGCATTTT,CASSPPQGNTHSNQPQHF
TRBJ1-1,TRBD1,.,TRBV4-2,TGTGCCAGCAGCCAAGAAGGACAGGGGGACACTGAAGCTTTCTTT,CASSQEGQGDTEAFF
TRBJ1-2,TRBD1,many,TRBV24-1,TGTGCCACCAGTGAAACCGGGACAGGGAATGGCTACACCTTC,CATSETGTGNGYTF
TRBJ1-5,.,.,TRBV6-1,TGTGCCAGCAGTGAGGCGGCGGGCTATAGCAATCAGCCCCAGCATTTT,CASSEAAGYSNQPQHF
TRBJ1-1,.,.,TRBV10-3,TGTGCCATCAGTGAGAGCAGGACAGAAGCTTTCTTT,CAISESRTEAFF
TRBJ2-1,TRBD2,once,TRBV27,TGTGCCAGCAGTCGACCAGCGGGGGGCTCTTCGGGGGATAATGAGCAGTTCTTC,CASSRPAGGSSGDNEQFF
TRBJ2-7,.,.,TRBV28,TGTGCCAGCAGCCGGGGACAAGTGGGCGAGCAGTACTTC,CASSRGQVGEQYF
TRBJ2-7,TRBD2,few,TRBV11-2,TGTGCCAGCAGCTCAGTAGCGGGAGGGAGGTACGAGCAGTACTTC,CASSSVAGGRYEQYF
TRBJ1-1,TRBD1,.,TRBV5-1,TGCGCCAGCACCCCCTCGACAGGGCGGCCCACTGAAGCTTTCTTT,CASTPSTGRPTEAFF
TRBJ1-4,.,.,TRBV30,TGTGCCTGGAGGGGGGGGTTAGATGAAAAACTGTTTTTT,CAWRGGLDEKLFF
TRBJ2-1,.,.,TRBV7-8,TGTGCCAGCAGCTTAGCGAGCCGGAGCTCCTACAATGAGCAGTTCTTC,CASSLASRSSYNEQFF
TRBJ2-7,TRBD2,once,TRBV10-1,TGCGCCAGCAGTGGGACTAGCGGGAGTTTCTACGAGCAGTACTTC,CASSGTSGSFYEQYF